This T cell receptor (beta chain) appears in the sequencing data of a study of CD8 T cells in ankylosing spondylitis. This CDR3 is built from 15 residues. The germline CDR1 and CDR2 sequences are SGHTA and FQGNSA. With 2 bases removed from V and 2 bases from J, the gap between germline ends came to 13 bases. TCRdb reanalysed the 5' RACE reads using MiXCR and keeps one entry per CDR3 protein. The sample has 150,000 or so distinct CDR3 sequences; around a third are singletons. Sequenced material: synovial fluid, either unsorted or a sorted T cell fraction (not recorded which). The sequence was obtained from a male donor with ankylosing spondylitis. The chain carries TRBV7-2 and TRBJ2-7; no firm D call. In nucleotides, the CDR3 is TGTGCCAGCAGCTTAAGTTCAGATGCCCCCTACGAGCAGTACTTC. It translates to CASSLSSDAPYEQYF.